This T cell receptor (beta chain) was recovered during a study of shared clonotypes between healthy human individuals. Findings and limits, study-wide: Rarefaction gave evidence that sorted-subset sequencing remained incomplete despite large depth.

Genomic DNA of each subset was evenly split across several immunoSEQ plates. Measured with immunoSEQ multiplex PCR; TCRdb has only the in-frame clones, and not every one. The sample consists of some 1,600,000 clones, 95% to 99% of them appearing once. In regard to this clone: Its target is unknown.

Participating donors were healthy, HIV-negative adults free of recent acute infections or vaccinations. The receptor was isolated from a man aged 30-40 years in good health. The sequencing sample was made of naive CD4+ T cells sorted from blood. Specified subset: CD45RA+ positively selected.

CDR3 nucleotides: TGTGCCAGCAACCGACTAAGGGGCAGCCAGACCCAGTACTTC. It translates to CASNRLRGSQTQYF. This chain uses TRBV11-2 with TRBJ2-5; perhaps D is TRBD1 or TRBD2 (5 bases each). The CDR3 spans 14 residues. Germline CDR1 SGHAT, CDR2 FQNNGV. V was cut by 7 bases and J by 6 bases, with 18 bases left in between.